The 30 T cell receptor beta chains below all came from one sample that was sequenced in a study of Graves' ophthalmopathy and Graves' hyperthyroidism. The authors amplified TCR beta CDR3 regions, and they did so from RNA transcripts for repertoire sequencing. Investigators did first-round RT-PCR with HTBI primers, then second-round multiplex PCR. TCRdb ran MiXCR on the multiplex PCR reads and lists one entry per CDR3 protein. Among hundreds of thousands of distinct CDR3 sequences listed, around 20% were seen once. Input material: peripheral blood. The receptors here all came from a woman in her late teens or twenties with stable Graves' hyperthyroidism.

The V call is TRBV18, the J call TRBJ2-2; TRBD2 matches at 10 bases. V lost 8 bases to trimming and J lost 1 base; unmatched junction nucleotides: 7. Germline CDR1 and CDR2: KGHSH and LQKENI. CDR3 length equals 16 residues. CDR3 bases: TGTGCCAGCGAATCGCGACTAGCGGGGAACACCGGGGAGCTGTTTTTT. It codes for CASESRLAGNTGELFF.

The table lists this clonotype with many counts. CDR3 protein: CSAARGNYGYTF. CDR3 in DNA: TGCAGTGCCGCACGGGGGAACTATGGCTACACCTTC. This chain connects TRBV20-1 to TRBJ1-2; TRBD1 might be the D (5 bases). Germline V lookup: CDR1 DFQATT, CDR2 SNEGSKA (reference sequence). The V gene lost 6 bases and the J gene lost 2 bases, with 10 bases spanning the gap. The CDR3 runs 12 residues.

This clonotype was seen repeatedly, ten times or more. This chain connects TRBV12-3 or TRBV12-4 to TRBJ1-3, with 7 bases matching TRBD1. CDR3 size: 15 residues. J gave up 2 bases and V 5 bases, and 6 bases lay outside the gene matches. The DNA of the CDR3 is TGTGCCAGCAGTCCACAGGGGAGCGCTGGAAACACCATATATTTT. Translation gives CASSPQGSAGNTIYF.

This clonotype was seen repeatedly, ten times or more. This rearrangement joins TRBV11-2 to TRBJ1-6, with D possibly matching TRBD1 (5 bases). The germline V gene has CDR1 SGHAT and CDR2 FQNNGV. Trimming stripped 2 bases from V and 13 bases from J, with 24 bases between. This CDR3 has 17 residues. The CDR3 region has the DNA TGTGCCAGCAGCTTAATTGGGGCTTATTCTCGGAGATTTCCCCTCCACTTT. Translated, it gives CASSLIGAYSRRFPLHF.

This clonotype was seen more than once but under ten times. The chain is built from TRBV5-1 and TRBJ2-7; 7 bases are a match to TRBD1. Trimming at V came to 3 bases and at J to 6 bases, leaving 6 bases not matched to a gene. This CDR3 is built from 13 residues. Germline V gene lookup returns CDR1 SGHRS and CDR2 YFSETQ. The CDR3 sequence: CASSSVGGPEQYF. DNA of the CDR3: TGCGCCAGCAGCTCCGTAGGGGGCCCCGAGCAGTACTTC.

This clonotype was recorded many times. The V gene is TRBV12-3 or TRBV12-4, the J gene TRBJ1-1, with a possible D match to TRBD1 (5 bases). The CDR3 spans 15 residues. V was shortened by 4 bases and J by 5 bases, with 17 bases between the two germline ends. The CDR3 is CASSSPRNGGTEAFF. The CDR3 DNA reads TGTGCCAGCAGTTCGCCACGGAACGGGGGTACTGAAGCTTTCTTT.

This clonotype was seen more than once but under ten times. V usage is TRBV20-1 and J usage is TRBJ1-1; no firm D call. V was trimmed by 3 bases and J by 3 bases, leaving 8 bases between them. This CDR3 region has 12 residues. The germline gives CDR1 DFQATT, CDR2 SNEGSKA (reference sequence). The CDR3 here is CSARLTDTEAFF. CDR3 coding DNA: TGCAGTGCTAGGCTGACGGACACTGAAGCTTTCTTT.

The CDR3 here is CASSLSGSSGRKTQYF. The CDR3 DNA reads as TGCGCCAGCAGCTTATCGGGGAGTAGCGGGAGGAAGACCCAGTACTTC. The genes are TRBV5-1 and TRBJ2-5, with 10 bases aligning to TRBD2. The germline V gene has CDR1 SGHRS and CDR2 YFSETQ. The V segment lost 2 bases and the J segment 6 bases; nucleotides outside the gene matches: 10. The CDR3 is 16 amino acids.

This clonotype came up many times. The DNA of the CDR3 is TGCAGTGCTAGAGTTGCGGGAGGCAGTGAGACCCAGTACTTC. Translated: CSARVAGGSETQYF. The chain is built from TRBV20-1 and TRBJ2-5; 8 bases map to TRBD2. This CDR3 is 14 amino acids long. Trimming at V came to 1 base and at J to 5 bases, leaving 6 bases not matched to a gene. Germline V gene data show CDR1 as DFQATT and CDR2 as SNEGSKA (reference sequence).

V usage is TRBV30 and J usage is TRBJ1-6; 7 bases map to TRBD1. CDR3 size: 13 residues. Germline V gene lookup returns CDR1 GTSNPN and CDR2 SVGIG (reference sequence). Trimming at V came to 5 bases and at J to 15 bases, leaving 13 bases not matched to a gene. Written as DNA, the CDR3 is TGTGCCTGGCGCGGGACAGATTATTCGCACCTCCACTTT. Encoded protein: CAWRGTDYSHLHF.

This clonotype was recorded at least ten times. The chain employs TRBV28 and TRBJ1-6; no firm D call. The CDR3 has 11 residues. V lost 7 bases to trimming and J lost 10 bases, with 8 bases between them. Germline CDR1 reads MDHEN; CDR2 reads SYDVKM. The DNA for the CDR3 is TGTGCCAGCAACGACGGATCACCCCTCCACTTT. This translates into CASNDGSPLHF.

This clonotype has at least ten counts. The chain couples TRBV20-1 to TRBJ2-7, with 8 bases lining up with TRBD1. Germline V gives CDR1 DFQATT, CDR2 SNEGSKA (reference sequence). The ends lost 6 bases at V and 0 bases at J; junction bases unmatched: 10. This CDR3 is built from 15 residues. CDR3 in amino acids: CSANTPGQASYEQYF. Written as DNA, the CDR3 is TGCAGTGCAAATACCCCGGGACAGGCCTCCTACGAGCAGTACTTC.

About this clonotype: The conserved phenylalanine or tryptophan normally closing the CDR3 is absent here, so this likely arose from a read error. This sequence joins TRBV29-1 and TRBJ2-5; TRBD2 is a possible D gene (5 bases). The CDR3 runs to 12 residues. CDR1 is SQVTM, CDR2 ANQGSEA, per germline. Trimming stripped 4 bases from V and 2 bases from J, with 8 bases between. The CDR3 is CSVGSGQETQYY. The CDR3 nucleotides read TGCAGCGTTGGGTCGGGGCAAGAGACCCAGTACTAC.

Ten or more counts support this clonotype. This chain connects TRBV4-2 to TRBJ1-3; D gene unclear. V lost 3 bases, J lost 0 bases, and 18 bases lay in between. CDR1 is LGHNA and CDR2 is YNFKEQ in the germline V gene. The CDR3 totals 18 residues. The CDR3 DNA reads as TGTGCCAGCAGCCAGCAGCTTGGGAGGGTGCGCTCTGGAAACACCATATATTTT. Its translation: CASSQQLGRVRSGNTIYF.

This clonotype was observed many times. The chain combines TRBV28 with TRBJ1-5, with D possibly TRBD1 on 5 matching bases. The ends were cut back, 6 bases at V and 5 bases at J, with 20 bases in the middle. CDR3 length equals 16 residues. The V gene's germline CDR1 is MDHEN and CDR2 SYDVKM. CDR3 region: CASRVGRGREDQPQHF. The CDR3 region has the DNA TGTGCCAGCAGGGTAGGGCGGGGGAGGGAAGATCAGCCCCAGCATTTT.

This clonotype was seen at least ten times. The rearrangement joins TRBV12-5 to TRBJ2-2; TRBD1 matches 9 bases. Trimming at V came to 6 bases and at J to 0 bases, leaving 8 bases not matched to a gene. The CDR3 has 17 amino acids. The germline V gene has CDR1 LGHNT and CDR2 FRNRAP. The CDR3 region has the DNA TGTGCTAGTGGCGGACGGGGGGACAGGGCGAACACCGGGGAGCTGTTTTTT. It is translated as CASGGRGDRANTGELFF.

The table lists this clonotype with many counts. The V and J genes are TRBV6-5 and TRBJ1-1, with TRBD1 as a possible D gene (6 bases). Germline V gene data show CDR1 as MNHEY and CDR2 as SVGAGI. The CDR3 extends over 14 amino acids. Trimming took 6 bases from V and 6 from J, leaving 17 bases between them. This chain's CDR3 is CASSRASPGAEAFF. CDR3 DNA: TGTGCCAGCAGCCGGGCCTCGCCAGGGGCTGAAGCTTTCTTT.

The chain combines TRBV18 with TRBJ2-7; possibly TRBD1 for D (5 bases). In germline, CDR1 is KGHSH, CDR2 LQKENI. V dropped 2 bases and J dropped 5 bases, with 10 bases sitting between them. The CDR3 is 13 residues long. The CDR3 DNA sequence: TGTGCCAGCTCACCAGGCAGGGCCCACGAGCAGTACTTC. Protein product: CASSPGRAHEQYF.

This chain links TRBV11-2 with TRBJ2-7; D might be TRBD2 (6 bases). Germline values: CDR1 SGHAT, CDR2 FQNNGV. The V end lost 0 bases, the J end lost 2 bases, and 26 bases lay between the germline ends. The CDR3 has 20 amino acids. DNA of the CDR3: TGTGCCAGCAGCTTAGATCTTTTAGCGGACCTCCTTGGCAGCCCCTACGAGCAGTACTTC. This translates into CASSLDLLADLLGSPYEQYF. The variable domain in full, with the rest retrieved from reference TRBV11-2 and TRBJ2-7, is EAGVAQSPRYKIIEKRQSVAFWCNPISGHATLYWYQQILGQGPKLLIQFQNNGVVDDSQLPKDRFSAERLKGVDSTLKIQPAKLEDSAVYLCASSLDLLADLLGSPYEQYFGPGTRLTVT.

The rearrangement joins TRBV6-1 to TRBJ1-2; D call uncertain. Trimming pared 6 bases from V and 8 bases from J, leaving 19 bases between. The CDR3 runs to 14 residues. Germline CDR1 reads MNHNS; CDR2 reads SASEGT. The CDR3 here is CASRAVPGSEGYTF. The CDR3 nucleotides are TGTGCCAGCAGGGCGGTTCCGGGCTCCGAGGGCTACACCTTC.

The rearrangement uses TRBV6-1 and TRBJ1-1, with 7 bases identical to TRBD1. V dropped 8 bases and J dropped 0; count of bases not matched to a gene: 6. The CDR3 contains 14 residues. Germline-derived CDR1 and CDR2 are MNHNS and SASEGT. CDR3 amino acids: CASGRDRLNTEAFF. For the CDR3, the DNA is TGTGCCAGCGGCCGGGACAGACTGAACACTGAAGCTTTCTTT.

This clonotype has ten or more counts. The chain has TRBV20-1 and TRBJ2-7; D is tentatively TRBD1 or TRBD2 (5 bases each). Germline V gene lookup returns CDR1 DFQATT and CDR2 SNEGSKA (reference sequence). V was trimmed by 0 bases and J by 7 bases, leaving 16 bases between them. The CDR3 runs to 14 residues. The CDR3 loop is CSARDDGRWGEQYF. The CDR3 DNA follows: TGCAGTGCTAGAGATGATGGCCGCTGGGGGGAGCAGTACTTC.

This clonotype appeared many times. The chain has TRBV11-2 and TRBJ2-7; no firm D call. Germline V CDR1 and CDR2: SGHAT, FQNNGV. V shed 2 bases and J shed 12 bases, with 17 bases lying between them. There are 13 residues in the CDR3. CDR3 DNA: TGTGCCAGCAGCTTAAGGGCGGAGCTAGTGCCGTACTTC. Translating gives CASSLRAELVPYF.

Details on this clonotype: The germline gene is not matched at one end of the junction; a read error may be the cause. The CDR3 is CASGIGTIIRGETKYF. CDR3 in DNA: TGTGCTAGTGGAATCGGGACTATCATCAGGGGGGAGACCAAGTACTTC. The J gene is TRBJ2-5, the V gene TRBV12-5, with D perhaps assigned TRBD1 or TRBD2 (7 bases each). The CDR3 contains 16 residues. Germline CDR1 reads LGHNT; CDR2 reads FRNRAP.

The J gene is TRBJ2-7, the V gene TRBV20-1; 11 positions agree with TRBD1. The germline V gene has CDR1 DFQATT and CDR2 SNEGSKA (reference sequence). The CDR3 totals 14 residues. The trim removed 5 bases at V and 7 bases at J, leaving 10 bases unmatched. The CDR3 region has the DNA TGCAGTGCTCCGACCGGGACAGGGGGTAGGGAGCAGTACTTC. Protein product: CSAPTGTGGREQYF.

The chain employs TRBV12-3 or TRBV12-4 and TRBJ1-5, with a tentative D call TRBD1 (6 bases). CDR3 length: 14 residues. Trimming took off 7 bases at V and 3 bases at J, with 13 bases between the two ends. Here the CDR3 DNA reads TGTGCCAGCACGGGGGCAGGTGACAATCAGCCCCAGCATTTT. It codes for CASTGAGDNQPQHF.

The chain uses TRBV30 and TRBJ2-2, with 8 bases that match TRBD1. CDR1 GTSNPN and CDR2 SVGIG come from the germline V gene (reference sequence). Trimming cost V 5 bases and J 5 bases; bases outside gene matches: 13. This CDR3 comprises 16 residues. The CDR3 here is CAWQTLTGVLTGELFF. CDR3 sequence (DNA): TGTGCCTGGCAAACTCTGACAGGGGTCCTAACCGGGGAGCTGTTTTTT.

The chain employs TRBV30 and TRBJ2-4; the match to TRBD2 covers 7 bases. Unmatched junction bases numbered 0, after V lost 1 base and J lost 3 bases. The CDR3 totals 13 residues. Germline CDR1 GTSNPN, CDR2 SVGIG (reference sequence). For the CDR3, the DNA is TGTGCCTGGAGTGCGGGGGGCAAAAACATTCAGTACTTC. Its protein is CAWSAGGKNIQYF.

In its sample, this clonotype was seen many times. V gene TRBV2 combines with J gene TRBJ2-5; 10 bases agree with TRBD1. Germline CDR1 SNHLY, CDR2 FYNNEI. V lost 6 bases and J lost 6; bases outside the gene matches: 7. This CDR3 region has 14 residues. The CDR3 DNA follows: TGTGCCAGCAGCTCCCCGGGACAGGGGCAGACCCAGTACTTC. Translation gives CASSSPGQGQTQYF.

This chain links TRBV4-2 with TRBJ2-2, with TRBD2 matching 12 bases. CDR3 length: 16 amino acids. Germline assignment: CDR1 LGHNA and CDR2 YNFKEQ. Trimming cost V 4 bases and J 7 bases; bases outside gene matches: 7. CDR3 DNA sequence: TGTGCCAGCAGCCCCCCTAGCGGGAGGGCCGGCGGGGAGCTGTTTTTT. It codes for CASSPPSGRAGGELFF.